A single sample is the source of the 15 T cell receptor beta chains below, sequenced in a study of blood T cell repertoires in COVID-19. Only in-frame clones appear in the TCRdb table, and some are missing; sequencing was by immunoSEQ multiplex PCR. The sample carries around 200,000 clones, nearly 90% recorded once. Sequencing was performed on peripheral blood. The receptors originated from a man aged 45-60 years with acute or convalescent COVID-19.

The chain links TRBV27 to TRBJ2-7; TRBD1 is a possible D gene (6 bases). The V end was cut by 0 bases, the J end by 0 bases, with 12 bases between. This CDR3 has 16 residues. In germline, CDR1 is MNHEY, CDR2 SMNVEV (reference sequence). DNA of the CDR3: TGTGCCAGCAGTTTATCGGGACATGCGAGCTCCTACGAGCAGTACGTC. Its translation is CASSLSGHASSYEQYV.

The chain has TRBV7-9 and TRBJ2-1, with 9 bases that match TRBD2. The CDR3 runs to 15 residues. The germline V gene encodes CDR1 SEHNR and CDR2 FQNEAQ (reference sequence). Trimming removed 0 bases from V and 6 bases from J; junction bases left unmatched: 3. The CDR3 region is CASSLAGTSFNEQFF. The DNA of the CDR3 is TGTGCCAGCAGCTTAGCGGGGACTAGCTTCAATGAGCAGTTCTTC.

The chain is built from TRBV10-3 and TRBJ1-1; D is undetermined. The V gene lost 4 bases and the J gene lost 2 bases, with 2 bases spanning the gap. CDR1 ENHRY and CDR2 SYGVKD come from the germline V gene. The CDR3 sequence is 11 residues long. CDR3 nucleotide sequence: TGTGCCATCAGTGCTAACACTGAAGCTTTCTTT. It yields the protein CAISANTEAFF.

The V and J genes are TRBV18 and TRBJ1-4; TRBD1 might be the D (5 bases). The germline V gene has CDR1 KGHSH and CDR2 LQKENI. The CDR3 runs to 18 residues. V was clipped by 3 bases and J by 4 bases, with 21 bases between them. The CDR3 DNA reads as TGTGCCAGCTCACCGAGCGCAGGTGGGGGACTTAGTAATGAAAAACTGTTTTTT. Amino acids: CASSPSAGGGLSNEKLFF.

This chain uses TRBV27 with TRBJ2-7, with 12 positions matching TRBD2. CDR3 length: 16 amino acids. Germline trimming cut 9 bases from V and 4 bases from J; bases unmatched to any gene: 13. From germline, CDR1 is MNHEY and CDR2 SMNVEV (reference sequence). The CDR3 nucleotides read TGTGCCAGTCAGACTAGCGGGAGCCAAATGATATACGAGCAGTACTTC. It specifies CASQTSGSQMIYEQYF.

The chain joins TRBV5-5 to TRBJ2-6; TRBD2 is a possible D gene (7 bases). The germline gives CDR1 SGHKS, CDR2 YYEKEE (reference sequence). The CDR3 spans 20 residues. V was trimmed by 3 bases and J by 0 bases, leaving 22 bases between them. CDR3 nucleotide sequence: TGTGCCAGCAGCTCCCTTGCGCAGGGGAGGGAACCCTCTGGGGCCAACGTCCTGACTTTC. Its translation is CASSSLAQGREPSGANVLTF.

The chain uses TRBV3-1 (or the pseudogene TRBV3-2) and TRBJ2-7; 8 bases agree with TRBD1. CDR1 is LGHDT, CDR2 YNNKEL, per germline (reference sequence). The CDR3 is 13 amino acids. The V segment lost 5 bases and the J segment 6 bases; nucleotides outside the gene matches: 6. The CDR3 loop is CASSYGQGLEQYV. DNA of the CDR3: TGTGCCAGCAGCTACGGACAGGGCCTCGAGCAGTACGTC.

The chain joins TRBV29-1 to TRBJ2-7, with 7 bases fitting TRBD1. The CDR3 sequence is 13 residues long. Unmatched junction bases numbered 3, after V lost 1 base and J lost 3 bases. Germline values: CDR1 SQVTM, CDR2 ANQGSEA. CDR3 region: CSVEGQGLYEQYF. CDR3 DNA sequence: TGCAGCGTTGAAGGACAGGGCCTCTACGAGCAGTACTTC.

This clone appeared a single time. This chain connects TRBV7-8 to TRBJ2-6; D is unclear. Germline CDR1 is SGHVS and CDR2 is FQNEAQ. The CDR3 runs 16 residues. Trimming left V 6 bases short and J 4 bases short, with 16 bases between. The CDR3 loop is CASSLIPGSGANVLTF. CDR3 coding DNA: TGTGCCAGCAGTCTAATTCCGGGTTCCGGGGCCAACGTCCTGACTTTC.

This clone has a single count. The rearrangement joins TRBV27 to TRBJ1-5; 8 positions agree with TRBD1. Germline V gives CDR1 MNHEY, CDR2 SMNVEV (reference sequence). Unmatched junction bases numbered 9, after V lost 5 bases and J lost 6 bases. The CDR3 consists of 15 residues. CDR3 sequence: CASSRGTGGSQPQHF. CDR3 bases: TGTGCCAGCAGTCGCGGGACAGGAGGAAGTCAGCCCCAGCATTTT.

This clone appeared a single time. This rearrangement joins TRBV5-4 to TRBJ2-6; D gene uncertain. Between the trimmed V and J ends, which lost 6 bases and 2 bases, there was a span of 12 bases. Germline V lookup: CDR1 SGHNT, CDR2 YYREEE (reference sequence). This CDR3 has 15 residues. The DNA of the CDR3 is TGTGCCAGCACCCGCCCAGATGCTGGGGCCAACGTCCTGACTTTC. Its protein product is CASTRPDAGANVLTF.

This chain uses TRBV29-1 with TRBJ1-1; tentative D call: TRBD1 (5 bases). CDR3 length equals 15 residues. CDR1 SQVTM and CDR2 ANQGSEA come from the germline V gene. The ends were cut back, 3 bases at V and 3 bases at J, with 17 bases in the middle. CDR3 DNA sequence: TGCAGCGTTGAGGGCGAGGGGACGGGGGACACTGAAGCTTTCTTT. Its translation is CSVEGEGTGDTEAFF.

This chain links TRBV7-9 with TRBJ1-5; D is possibly TRBD1 (6 bases). The V and J ends lost 2 bases and 7 bases respectively, with 12 bases between them. The CDR3 runs 14 residues. CDR1 and CDR2 from the germline V gene are SEHNR and FQNEAQ (reference sequence). The CDR3 DNA reads TGTGCCAGCAGCTTAAGGGGCAGGGGACAGCCCCAGCATTTT. Protein product: CASSLRGRGQPQHF.

This chain uses TRBV28 with TRBJ1-1; tentatively, D is TRBD1 (6 bases). V was clipped by 6 bases and J by 7 bases, with 21 bases between them. Germline values: CDR1 MDHEN, CDR2 SYDVKM. CDR3 length: 15 residues. The DNA of the CDR3 is TGTGCCAGCAGCACACCGGCGGGAGGGACACTTGAAGCTTTCTTT. It is translated as CASSTPAGGTLEAFF.

The chain uses TRBV24-1 and TRBJ2-3; 8 bases map to TRBD1. The V gene end was trimmed by 4 bases and the J gene end by 1 base; junction bases not matched to a gene: 3. CDR3 length: 15 amino acids. The germline V gene encodes CDR1 KGHDR and CDR2 SFDVKD. The CDR3 coding sequence is TGTGCCACCAGTGACATGACAGGGGGCACAGATACGCAGTATTTT. Translated: CATSDMTGGTDTQYF.